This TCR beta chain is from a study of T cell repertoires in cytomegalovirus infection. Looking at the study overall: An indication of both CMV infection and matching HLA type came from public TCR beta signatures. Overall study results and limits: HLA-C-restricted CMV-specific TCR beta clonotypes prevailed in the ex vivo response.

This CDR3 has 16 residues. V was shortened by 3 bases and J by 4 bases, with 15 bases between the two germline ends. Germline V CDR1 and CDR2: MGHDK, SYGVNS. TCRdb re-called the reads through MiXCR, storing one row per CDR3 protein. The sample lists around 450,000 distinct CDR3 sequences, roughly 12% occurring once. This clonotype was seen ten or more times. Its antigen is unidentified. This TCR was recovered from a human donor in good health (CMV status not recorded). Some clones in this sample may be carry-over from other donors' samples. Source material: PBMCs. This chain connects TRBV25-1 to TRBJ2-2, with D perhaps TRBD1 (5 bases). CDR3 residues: CASSDYVGQGTGELFF. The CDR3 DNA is TGTGCCAGCAGTGATTACGTCGGTCAGGGCACCGGGGAGCTGTTTTTT.